This T cell receptor (beta chain) was sequenced for a study of patients and donors after allogeneic stem cell transplantation. Using its own MiXCR run on the RT-PCR reads, TCRdb lists one record per CDR3 protein. The table shows about 960,000 distinct CDR3 sequences, with under 20% occurring only once. The CDR3 is made up of 14 amino acids. V dropped 4 bases and J dropped 4 bases, with 15 bases sitting between them. Germline loops: CDR1 DFQATT, CDR2 SNEGSKA (reference sequence). The TCR comes from a human donor who was either an allogeneic HSCT recipient or a stem cell or donor lymphocyte infusion donor (not recorded which). It is not recorded whose cells these are; they may come from a transplant donor. The sample comprised blood, either unsorted or a sorted T cell fraction (not recorded which). This chain links TRBV20-1 with TRBJ2-3; TRBD1 is a possible D gene (6 bases). The CDR3 loop reads CSAIGDKGADTQYF. In nucleotides, the CDR3 is TGCAGTGCTATTGGGGACAAAGGAGCAGATACGCAGTATTTT.